This is a list of T cell receptor beta chains from one sample in a study of beta chain features in type 1 diabetes. The data were produced by immunoSEQ multiplex PCR, yet TCRdb's version contains in-frame clones alone and is incomplete. This sample yields around 430,000 clones, of which about 30% are seen a single time; 0.065% belongs to the top ten. The specimen sequenced was naive CD4+ T cells from blood. These receptors all come from a man between 18 and 29 years old in good health. Each CDR3 is given with its conserved first and last residue. A D gene is named only where the DNA matches it firmly. Some rows mark clone size as missing; the rest say once, few, many or name a class of expanded clone.

clone_size | cdr3_length | j_call | d_call | v_call | cdr3_nt | cdr3_aa
few | 13 | TRBJ2-7 | NA | TRBV7-3 | TGTGCCAGCAGCTTAGTAGCCCAGTACGAGCAGTACTTC | CASSLVAQYEQYF
few | 15 | TRBJ2-7 | NA | TRBV11-2 | TGTGCCAGCAGCTTCCGCCGGCAACAGACCTACGAGCAGTACTTC | CASSFRRQQTYEQYF
few | 15 | TRBJ2-5 | TRBD2 | TRBV27 | TGTGCCAGCAGTTCCTCCTCAGCGGGAGAGGAGACCCAGTACTTC | CASSSSSAGEETQYF
few | 12 | TRBJ2-3 | NA | TRBV7-2 | TGTGCCAGCAGCCCCGGGACAGATACGCAGTATTTT | CASSPGTDTQYF
NA | 13 | TRBJ2-1 | TRBD2 | TRBV6-1 | TGTGCCAGCAGGACTAGCGGGGTGAATGAGCAGTTCTTC | CASRTSGVNEQFF
NA | 16 | TRBJ2-3 | TRBD2 | TRBV29-1 | TGCAGCGTCCTAGTACTGGCGGGAGGGAGCACAGATACGCAGTATTTT | CSVLVLAGGSTDTQYF
NA | 11 | TRBJ2-1 | NA | TRBV20-1 | TGCAGTGTAGCCAGGGACAATGAGCAGTTCTTC | CSVARDNEQFF
few | 13 | TRBJ2-1 | NA | TRBV6-6 | TGTGCCAGCAGTTACCCCGGTTACAATGAGCAGTTCTTC | CASSYPGYNEQFF
few | 13 | TRBJ2-3 | NA | TRBV5-1 | TGCGCCAGCAGGGCCGGGCCCACAGATACGCAGTATTTT | CASRAGPTDTQYF
few | 15 | TRBJ2-7 | TRBD1 | TRBV29-1 | TGCAGCGTGGATAGGGTCGGACAGGTCTCCTACGAGCAGTACTTC | CSVDRVGQVSYEQYF
NA | 14 | TRBJ1-2 | NA | TRBV12-5 | TGTGCTAGTGGTTTGGTGTTAGGGACTTATGGCTACACCTTC | CASGLVLGTYGYTF
few | 17 | TRBJ2-2 | TRBD2 | TRBV9 | TGTGCCAGCAGCTTCGGGACTAGCGGGCGTTTCACCGGGGAGCTGTTTTTT | CASSFGTSGRFTGELFF
few | 15 | TRBJ2-5 | TRBD1 | TRBV18 | TGTGCCAGCTCACCGAGGACAGGCCAACAAGAGACCCAGTACTTC | CASSPRTGQQETQYF
few | 14 | TRBJ1-1 | NA | TRBV5-6 | TGTGCCAGCAGGCTACAGGGTGGGAACACTGAAGCTTTCTTT | CASRLQGGNTEAFF
NA | 15 | TRBJ2-7 | TRBD2 | TRBV7-2 | TGTGCCAGCAGCTTAGTGACTAGCGGAGCCTACGAGCAGTACTTC | CASSLVTSGAYEQYF
NA | 13 | TRBJ1-1 | NA | TRBV29-1 | TGCAGCGTTGATAGCCAGTTGAACACTGAAGCTTTCTTT | CSVDSQLNTEAFF
few | 12 | TRBJ1-2 | NA | TRBV14 | TGTGCCAGCAGCCGGGACACCTATGGCTACACCTTC | CASSRDTYGYTF
NA | 15 | TRBJ2-1 | TRBD2 | TRBV4-1 | TGCGCCAGCAGCCCGGGAGGCCTCCTCTACAATGAGCAGTTCTTC | CASSPGGLLYNEQFF
few | 14 | TRBJ1-2 | NA | TRBV30 | TGTGCCTGGAGTGTAAAGGGGATATCGAGGGGCTACACCTTC | CAWSVKGISRGYTF
NA | 14 | TRBJ2-2 | TRBD2 | TRBV29-1 | TGCAGCGCGTCCGGGACTAGCCCCGCCGGGGAGCTGTTTTTT | CSASGTSPAGELFF
NA | 13 | TRBJ2-7 | NA | TRBV7-8 | TGTGCCAGCAGCCCAGCCCTAAGGGCGGGACAGTACTTC | CASSPALRAGQYF
NA | 13 | TRBJ2-1 | NA | TRBV7-9 | TGTGCCAGCAGCCAGGGACTTTACAATGAGCAGTTCTTC | CASSQGLYNEQFF
NA | 13 | TRBJ1-4 | TRBD1 | TRBV6-7 | TGTGCCAGCACCTTGGACAGGAATGAAAAACTGTTTTTT | CASTLDRNEKLFF
few | 16 | TRBJ2-5 | NA | TRBV7-2 | TGTGCCAGCAGTTTCGCCGGAGGTGCAGGGAAGGAGACCCAGTACTTC | CASSFAGGAGKETQYF
NA | 14 | TRBJ2-3 | NA | TRBV2 | TGTGCCAGCAGTGAAGTTGTTTGGACAGATACGCAGTATTTT | CASSEVVWTDTQYF
few | 14 | TRBJ1-2 | TRBD1 | TRBV30 | TGTGCCTGGAGTTTAGACAGGGGAAACTATGGCTACACCTTC | CAWSLDRGNYGYTF
NA | 15 | TRBJ2-1 | NA | TRBV9 | TGTGCCAGCAGCGTAAACGTTGGCTCCTACAATGAGCAGTTCTTC | CASSVNVGSYNEQFF
NA | 15 | TRBJ2-3 | NA | TRBV30 | TGTGCCTGGGCCTCCCGTGGGGACAGCACAGATACGCAGTATTTT | CAWASRGDSTDTQYF
NA | 17 | TRBJ2-1 | NA | TRBV9 | TGTGCCAGCAGCGTAGCGACCCGGCAGGGATCCTACAATGAGCAGTTCTTC | CASSVATRQGSYNEQFF
few | 15 | TRBJ2-7 | NA | TRBV18 | TGTGCCAGCTCACCACGGAGCGGTAGCTCCTACGAGCAGTACTTC | CASSPRSGSSYEQYF
NA | 15 | TRBJ2-5 | NA | TRBV28 | TGTGCCAGCAGTTTCCGCGAAAGCGTGCAAGAGACCCAGTACTTC | CASSFRESVQETQYF
NA | 13 | TRBJ2-7 | NA | TRBV30 | TGTGCCTGGGGTAGGGGGAGCTCCTACGAGCAGTACTTC | CAWGRGSSYEQYF
NA | 15 | TRBJ2-3 | NA | TRBV6-1 | TGTGCCAGCGGGGCTCGGGACCGACCCACAGATACGCAGTATTTT | CASGARDRPTDTQYF
NA | 14 | TRBJ2-7 | TRBD1 | TRBV7-9 | TGTGCCAGCACCTTGGACAGGGCGCCTCGGGAGCAGTACTTC | CASTLDRAPREQYF
few | 13 | TRBJ1-4 | NA | TRBV2 | TGTGCCAGCACCAACGCGGATGGGAGGAAACTGTTTTTT | CASTNADGRKLFF
few | 13 | TRBJ2-1 | NA | TRBV29-1 | TGCAGCGTTCTCGCGGACTCCTACAATGAGCAGTTCTTC | CSVLADSYNEQFF
few | 13 | TRBJ1-4 | TRBD1 | TRBV7-9 | TGTGCCAGCCATAACAGGGGCGGTGAAAAACTGTTTTTT | CASHNRGGEKLFF
NA | 14 | TRBJ2-5 | NA | TRBV7-2 | TGTGCCAGCAGCTTAGTATCCGGCTTAGAGACCCAGTACTTC | CASSLVSGLETQYF
NA | 14 | TRBJ2-2 | NA | TRBV4-1 | TGCGCCAGCAGCCCCGTATCGAACACCGGGGAGCTGTTTTTT | CASSPVSNTGELFF
NA | 15 | TRBJ2-7 | TRBD2 | TRBV5-1 | TGCGCCAGCAGCTTGGAGGCTAGCGGGACCTACGAGCAGTACTTC | CASSLEASGTYEQYF
few | 19 | TRBJ2-1 | NA | TRBV28 | TGTGCCAGCATCCCCCTCGGGGGACCCGTACCGAGCTCCTACAATGAGCAGTTCTTC | CASIPLGGPVPSSYNEQFF